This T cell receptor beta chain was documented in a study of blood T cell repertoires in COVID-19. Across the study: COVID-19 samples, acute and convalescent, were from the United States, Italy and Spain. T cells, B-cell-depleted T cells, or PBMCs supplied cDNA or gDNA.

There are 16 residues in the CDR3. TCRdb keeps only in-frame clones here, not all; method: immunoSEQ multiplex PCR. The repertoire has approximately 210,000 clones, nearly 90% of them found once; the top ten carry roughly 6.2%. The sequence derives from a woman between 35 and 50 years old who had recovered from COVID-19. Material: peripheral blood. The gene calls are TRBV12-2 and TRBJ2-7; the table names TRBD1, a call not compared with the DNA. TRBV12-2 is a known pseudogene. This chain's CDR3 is CASRLARTIPSYEQYF. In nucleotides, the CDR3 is TGTGCAAGTCGCTTAGCGAGGACAATTCCCTCCTACGAGCAGTACTTC.